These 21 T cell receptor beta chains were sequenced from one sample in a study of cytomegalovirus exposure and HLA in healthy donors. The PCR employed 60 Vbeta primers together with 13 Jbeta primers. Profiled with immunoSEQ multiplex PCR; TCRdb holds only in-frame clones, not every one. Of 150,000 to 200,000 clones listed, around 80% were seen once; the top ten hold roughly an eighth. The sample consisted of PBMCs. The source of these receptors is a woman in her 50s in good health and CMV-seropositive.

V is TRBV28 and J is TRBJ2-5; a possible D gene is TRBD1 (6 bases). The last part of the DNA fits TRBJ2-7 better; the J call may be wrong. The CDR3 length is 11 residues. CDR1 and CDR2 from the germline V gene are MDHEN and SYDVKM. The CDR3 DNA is TGTGCCAGCAGGGGGGCTTACGAGCAGTACTTC. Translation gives CASRGAYEQYF.

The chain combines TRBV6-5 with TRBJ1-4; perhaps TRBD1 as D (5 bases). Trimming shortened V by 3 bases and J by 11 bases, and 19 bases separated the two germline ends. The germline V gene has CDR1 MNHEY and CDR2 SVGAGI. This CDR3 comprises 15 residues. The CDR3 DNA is TGTGCCAGCAGTTATGGGCAGGGCCTGAGTGGGAAACTGTTTTTT. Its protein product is CASSYGQGLSGKLFF.

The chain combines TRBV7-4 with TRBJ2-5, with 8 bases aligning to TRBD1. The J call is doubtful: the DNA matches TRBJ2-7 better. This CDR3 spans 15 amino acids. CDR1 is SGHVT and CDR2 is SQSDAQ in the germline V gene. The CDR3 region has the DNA TGTGCCAGCAGCTTAGCCGGACAGGGAAACTACGAGCAGTACTTC. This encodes CASSLAGQGNYEQYF.

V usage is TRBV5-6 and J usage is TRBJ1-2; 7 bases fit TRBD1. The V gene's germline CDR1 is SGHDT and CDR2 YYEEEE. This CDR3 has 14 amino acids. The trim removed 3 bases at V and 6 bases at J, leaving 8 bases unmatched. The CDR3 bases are TGTGCCAGCAGCTCCGGGCCGACAGGGAATGGCTACACCTTC. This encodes CASSSGPTGNGYTF.

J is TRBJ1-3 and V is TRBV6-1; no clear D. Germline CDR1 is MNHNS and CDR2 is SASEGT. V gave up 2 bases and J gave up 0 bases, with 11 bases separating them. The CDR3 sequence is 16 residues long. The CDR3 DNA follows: TGTGCCAGCAGTGAACAGGCCCGAAGCTCTGGAAACACCATATATTTT. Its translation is CASSEQARSSGNTIYF.

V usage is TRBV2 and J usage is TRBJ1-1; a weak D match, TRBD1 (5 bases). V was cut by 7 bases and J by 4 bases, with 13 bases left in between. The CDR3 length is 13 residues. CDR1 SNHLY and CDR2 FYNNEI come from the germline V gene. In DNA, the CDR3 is TGTGCCAGCAACCTGAACGGGGGCACTGAAGCTTTCTTT. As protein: CASNLNGGTEAFF.

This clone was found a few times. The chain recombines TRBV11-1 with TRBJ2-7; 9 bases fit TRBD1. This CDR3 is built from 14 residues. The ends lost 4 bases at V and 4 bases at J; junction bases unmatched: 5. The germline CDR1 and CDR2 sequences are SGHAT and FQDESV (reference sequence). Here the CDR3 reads CASSSGTGTYEQYF. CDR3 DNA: TGTGCCAGCAGCTCCGGGACAGGGACGTACGAGCAGTACTTC.

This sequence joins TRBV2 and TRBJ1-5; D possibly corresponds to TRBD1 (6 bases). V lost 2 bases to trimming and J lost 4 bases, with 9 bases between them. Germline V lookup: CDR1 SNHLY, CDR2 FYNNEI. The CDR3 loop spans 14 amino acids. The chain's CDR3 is CASSEPQGNQPQHF. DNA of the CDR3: TGTGCCAGCAGTGAACCACAGGGAAATCAGCCCCAGCATTTT.

CDR3 region: CASMGQGSYNEQFF. Written as DNA, the CDR3 is TGTGCCAGTATGGGGCAGGGCTCCTACAATGAGCAGTTCTTC. V usage is TRBV19 and J usage is TRBJ2-1; D is possibly TRBD1 (5 bases). There are 14 residues in the CDR3. V was pared by 7 bases and J by 0 bases, with 10 bases between. Germline V CDR1 and CDR2: LNHDA, SQIVND (reference sequence).

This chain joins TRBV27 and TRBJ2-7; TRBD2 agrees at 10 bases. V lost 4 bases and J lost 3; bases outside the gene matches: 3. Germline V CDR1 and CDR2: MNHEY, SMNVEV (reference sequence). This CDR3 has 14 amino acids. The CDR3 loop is CASSSLAGLYEQYF. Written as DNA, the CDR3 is TGTGCCAGCAGTTCACTAGCGGGGCTCTACGAGCAGTACTTC.

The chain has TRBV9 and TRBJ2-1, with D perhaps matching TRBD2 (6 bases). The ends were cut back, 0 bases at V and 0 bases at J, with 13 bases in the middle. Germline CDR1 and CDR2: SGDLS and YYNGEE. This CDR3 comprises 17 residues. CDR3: CASSVGAGGSSYNEQFF. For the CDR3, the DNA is TGTGCCAGCAGCGTAGGGGCAGGAGGGAGCTCCTACAATGAGCAGTTCTTC.

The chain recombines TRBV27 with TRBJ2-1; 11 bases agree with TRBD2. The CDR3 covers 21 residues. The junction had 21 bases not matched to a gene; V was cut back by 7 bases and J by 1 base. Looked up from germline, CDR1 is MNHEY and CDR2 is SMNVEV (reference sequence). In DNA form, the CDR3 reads TGTGCCAGCACCCTAAGATACCTCGGCCTAGCGGGGGGACTTTCCTACAATGAGCAGTTCTTC. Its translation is CASTLRYLGLAGGLSYNEQFF.

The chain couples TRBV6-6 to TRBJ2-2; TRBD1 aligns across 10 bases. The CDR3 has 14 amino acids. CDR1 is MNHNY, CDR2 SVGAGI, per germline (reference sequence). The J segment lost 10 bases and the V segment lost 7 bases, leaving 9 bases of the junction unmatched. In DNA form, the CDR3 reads TGTGCCAGCACCAAAGACAGGGGGCAAGTGGAGCTGTTTTTT. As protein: CASTKDRGQVELFF.

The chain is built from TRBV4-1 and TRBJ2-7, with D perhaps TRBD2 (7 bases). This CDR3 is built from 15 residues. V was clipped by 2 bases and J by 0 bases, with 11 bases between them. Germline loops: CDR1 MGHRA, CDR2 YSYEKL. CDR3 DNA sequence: TGCGCCAGCAGCCAAAGTGCGGGGGCCTCCTACGAGCAGTACTTC. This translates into CASSQSAGASYEQYF.

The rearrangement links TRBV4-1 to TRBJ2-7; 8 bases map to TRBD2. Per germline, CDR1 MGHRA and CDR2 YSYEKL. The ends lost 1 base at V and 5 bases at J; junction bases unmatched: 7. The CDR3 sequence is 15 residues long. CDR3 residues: CASSQGDSGDHEQYF. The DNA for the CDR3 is TGCGCCAGCAGCCAAGGGGATAGCGGGGACCACGAGCAGTACTTC.

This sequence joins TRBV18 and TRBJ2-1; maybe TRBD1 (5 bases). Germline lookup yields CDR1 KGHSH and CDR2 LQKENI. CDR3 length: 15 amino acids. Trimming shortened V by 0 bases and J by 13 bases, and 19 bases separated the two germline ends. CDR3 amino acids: CASSPPMGSVQEQFF. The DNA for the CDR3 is TGTGCCAGCTCACCACCGATGGGTTCTGTACAGGAACAGTTCTTC.

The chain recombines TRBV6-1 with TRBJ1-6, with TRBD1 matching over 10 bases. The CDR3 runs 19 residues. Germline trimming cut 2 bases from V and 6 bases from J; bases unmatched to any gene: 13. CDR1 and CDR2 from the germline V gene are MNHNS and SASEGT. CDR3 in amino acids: CASSEHGTGAHGRNSPLHF. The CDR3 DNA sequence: TGTGCCAGCAGTGAACACGGGACAGGGGCCCATGGCCGTAATTCACCCCTCCACTTT.

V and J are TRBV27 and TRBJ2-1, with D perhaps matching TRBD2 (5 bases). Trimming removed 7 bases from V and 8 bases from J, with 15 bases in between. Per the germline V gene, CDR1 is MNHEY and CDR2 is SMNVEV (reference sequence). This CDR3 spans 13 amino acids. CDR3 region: CASIKLFSDEQFF. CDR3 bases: TGTGCCAGCATCAAGCTATTTAGCGATGAGCAGTTCTTC.

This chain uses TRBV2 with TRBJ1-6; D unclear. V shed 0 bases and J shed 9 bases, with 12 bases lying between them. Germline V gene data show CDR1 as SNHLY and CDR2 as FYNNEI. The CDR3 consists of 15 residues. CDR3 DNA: TGTGCCAGCAGTGAAGCCCTCTACGCCCTTTCACCCCTCCACTTT. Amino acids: CASSEALYALSPLHF.

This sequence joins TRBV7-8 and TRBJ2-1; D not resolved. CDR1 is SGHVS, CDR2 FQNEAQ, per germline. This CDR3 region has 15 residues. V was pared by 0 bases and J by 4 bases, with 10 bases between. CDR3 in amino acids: CASSLALGRYNEQFF. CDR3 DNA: TGTGCCAGCAGCTTAGCGTTGGGCCGATACAATGAGCAGTTCTTC.

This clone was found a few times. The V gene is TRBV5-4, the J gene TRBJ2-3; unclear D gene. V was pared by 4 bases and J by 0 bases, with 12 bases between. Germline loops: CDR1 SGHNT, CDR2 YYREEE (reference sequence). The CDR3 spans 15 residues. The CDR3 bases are TGTGCCAGCAGCCCTTCGGGTTCTAGCACAGATACGCAGTATTTT. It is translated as CASSPSGSSTDTQYF.